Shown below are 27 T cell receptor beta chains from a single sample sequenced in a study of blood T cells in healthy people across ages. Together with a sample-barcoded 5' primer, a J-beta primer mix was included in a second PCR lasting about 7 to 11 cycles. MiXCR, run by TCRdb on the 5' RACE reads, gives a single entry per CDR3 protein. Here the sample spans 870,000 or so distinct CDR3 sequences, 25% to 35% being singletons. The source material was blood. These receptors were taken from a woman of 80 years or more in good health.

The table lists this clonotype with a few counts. The CDR3 region is CSVARQGRTEAFF. The CDR3 nucleotides read TGCAGCGTTGCGCGACAGGGTCGGACTGAAGCTTTCTTT. This chain links TRBV29-1 with TRBJ1-1, with 7 bases lining up with TRBD1. The CDR3 length is 13 residues. Germline V CDR1 and CDR2: SQVTM, ANQGSEA. V lost 4 bases to trimming and J lost 5 bases; unmatched junction nucleotides: 7.

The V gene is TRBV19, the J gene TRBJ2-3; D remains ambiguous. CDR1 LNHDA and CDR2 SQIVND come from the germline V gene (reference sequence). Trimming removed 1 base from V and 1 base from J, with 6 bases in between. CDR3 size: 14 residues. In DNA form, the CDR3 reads TGTGCCAGTAGTATAGGGTCCGGCACAGATACGCAGTATTTT. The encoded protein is CASSIGSGTDTQYF. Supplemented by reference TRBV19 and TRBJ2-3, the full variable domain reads DGGITQSPKYLFRKEGQNVTLSCEQNLNHDAMYWYRQDPGQGLRLIYYSQIVNDFQKGDIAEGYSVSREKKESFPLTVTSAQKNPTAFYLCASSIGSGTDTQYFGPGTRLTVL.

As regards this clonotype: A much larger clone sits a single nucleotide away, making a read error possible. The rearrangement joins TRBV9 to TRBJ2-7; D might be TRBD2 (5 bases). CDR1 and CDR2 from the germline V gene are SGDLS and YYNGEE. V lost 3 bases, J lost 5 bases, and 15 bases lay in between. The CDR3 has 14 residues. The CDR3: CASSGVGTSHEQYF. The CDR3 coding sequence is TGTGCCAGCAGCGGAGTAGGTACTAGTCACGAGCAGTACTTC.

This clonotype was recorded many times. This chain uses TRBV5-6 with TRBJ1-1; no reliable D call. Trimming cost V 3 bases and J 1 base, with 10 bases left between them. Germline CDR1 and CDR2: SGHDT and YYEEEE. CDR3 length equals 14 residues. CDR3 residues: CASSYSPRNTEAFF. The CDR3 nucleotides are TGTGCCAGCAGCTACAGCCCCCGGAACACTGAAGCTTTCTTT.

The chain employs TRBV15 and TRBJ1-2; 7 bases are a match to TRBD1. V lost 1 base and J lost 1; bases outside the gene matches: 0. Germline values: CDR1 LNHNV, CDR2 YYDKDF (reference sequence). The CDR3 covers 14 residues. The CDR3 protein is CATSRGQGNYGYTF. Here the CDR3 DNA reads TGTGCCACCAGCAGAGGACAGGGTAACTATGGCTACACCTTC.

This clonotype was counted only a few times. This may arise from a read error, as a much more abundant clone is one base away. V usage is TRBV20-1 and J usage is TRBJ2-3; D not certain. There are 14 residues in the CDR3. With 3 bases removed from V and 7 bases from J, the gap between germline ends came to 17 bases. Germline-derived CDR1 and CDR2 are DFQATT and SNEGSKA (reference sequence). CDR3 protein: CSASPAPKCHTQYF. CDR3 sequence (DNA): TGCAGTGCTAGTCCAGCCCCTAAGTGCCATACGCAGTATTTT.

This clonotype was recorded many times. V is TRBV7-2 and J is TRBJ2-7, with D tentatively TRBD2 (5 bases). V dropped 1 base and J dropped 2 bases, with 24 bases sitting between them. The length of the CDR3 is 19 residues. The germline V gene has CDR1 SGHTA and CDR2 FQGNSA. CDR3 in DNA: TGTGCCAGCAGCTTAGGAGTGGTAAGGAGGACGGAATCTACCTACGAGCAGTACTTC. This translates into CASSLGVVRRTESTYEQYF.

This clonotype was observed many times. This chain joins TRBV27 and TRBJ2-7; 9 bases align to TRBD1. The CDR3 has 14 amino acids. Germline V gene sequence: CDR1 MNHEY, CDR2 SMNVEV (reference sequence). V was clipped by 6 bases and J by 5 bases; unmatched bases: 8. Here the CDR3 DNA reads TGTGCCAGCAGCCGGGGGACAGGGCGAAACGAGCAGTACTTC. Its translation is CASSRGTGRNEQYF.

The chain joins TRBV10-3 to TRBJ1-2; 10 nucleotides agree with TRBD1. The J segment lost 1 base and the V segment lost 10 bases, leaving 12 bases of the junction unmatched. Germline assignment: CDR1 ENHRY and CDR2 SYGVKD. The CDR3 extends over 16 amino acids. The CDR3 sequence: CATSPGTGALNYGYTF. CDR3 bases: TGTGCCACATCCCCCGGGACAGGGGCCCTTAACTATGGCTACACCTTC.

CDR3 DNA: TGTGCCAGCAGCTTGGAACCGGGAGCATACGAGCAGTACTTC. As protein: CASSLEPGAYEQYF. The V gene is TRBV5-5, the J gene TRBJ2-7, with D perhaps matching TRBD2 (6 bases). The CDR3 is 14 amino acids. In germline, CDR1 is SGHKS, CDR2 YYEKEE (reference sequence). The V end lost 0 bases, the J end lost 4 bases, and 11 bases lay between the germline ends.

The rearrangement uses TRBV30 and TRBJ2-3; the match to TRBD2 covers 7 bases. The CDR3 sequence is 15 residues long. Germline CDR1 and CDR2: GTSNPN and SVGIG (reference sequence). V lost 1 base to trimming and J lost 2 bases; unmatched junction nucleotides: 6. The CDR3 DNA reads TGTGCCTGGAGTGGGTCAAGCGGGGCCACAGATACGCAGTATTTT. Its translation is CAWSGSSGATDTQYF.

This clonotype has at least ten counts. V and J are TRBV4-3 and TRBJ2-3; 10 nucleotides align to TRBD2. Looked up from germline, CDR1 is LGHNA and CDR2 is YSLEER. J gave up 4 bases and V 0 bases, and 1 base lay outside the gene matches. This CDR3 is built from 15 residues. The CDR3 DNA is TGCGCCAGCAGCCAAGATCTAGCGGGGGCAGATACGCAGTATTTT. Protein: CASSQDLAGADTQYF.

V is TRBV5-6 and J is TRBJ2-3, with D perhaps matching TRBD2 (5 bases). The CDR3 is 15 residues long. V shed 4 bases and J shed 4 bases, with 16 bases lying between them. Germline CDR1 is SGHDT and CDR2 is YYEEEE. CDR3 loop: CASSADKRGADTQYF. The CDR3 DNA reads TGTGCCAGCAGCGCCGACAAACGGGGAGCAGATACGCAGTATTTT.

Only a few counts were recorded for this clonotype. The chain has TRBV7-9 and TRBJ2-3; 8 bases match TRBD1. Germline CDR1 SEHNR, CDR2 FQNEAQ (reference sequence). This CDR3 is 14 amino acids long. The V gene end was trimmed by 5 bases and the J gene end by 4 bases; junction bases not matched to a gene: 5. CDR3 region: CASSKRTGPDTQYF. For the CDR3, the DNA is TGTGCCAGCAGCAAGAGGACAGGGCCAGATACGCAGTATTTT.

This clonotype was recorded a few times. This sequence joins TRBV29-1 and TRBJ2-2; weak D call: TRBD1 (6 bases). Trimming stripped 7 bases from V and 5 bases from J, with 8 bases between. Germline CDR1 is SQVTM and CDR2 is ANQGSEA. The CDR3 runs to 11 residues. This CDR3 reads CSGGQTGELFF. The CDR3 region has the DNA TGCAGCGGAGGACAGACCGGGGAGCTGTTTTTT.

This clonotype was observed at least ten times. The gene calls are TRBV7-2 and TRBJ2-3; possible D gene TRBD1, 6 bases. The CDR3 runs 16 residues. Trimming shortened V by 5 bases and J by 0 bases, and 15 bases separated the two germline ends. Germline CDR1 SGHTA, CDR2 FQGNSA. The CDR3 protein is CASSPGTPLSTDTQYF. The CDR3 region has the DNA TGTGCCAGCAGCCCGGGGACACCGCTTAGCACAGATACGCAGTATTTT.

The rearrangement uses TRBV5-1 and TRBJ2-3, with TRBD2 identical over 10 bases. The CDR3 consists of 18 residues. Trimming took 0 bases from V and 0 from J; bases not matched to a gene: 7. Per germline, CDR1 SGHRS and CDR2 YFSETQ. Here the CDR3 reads CASSLAVSGGSSTDTQYF. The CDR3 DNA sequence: TGCGCCAGCAGCTTGGCGGTTAGCGGGGGGTCCAGCACAGATACGCAGTATTTT.

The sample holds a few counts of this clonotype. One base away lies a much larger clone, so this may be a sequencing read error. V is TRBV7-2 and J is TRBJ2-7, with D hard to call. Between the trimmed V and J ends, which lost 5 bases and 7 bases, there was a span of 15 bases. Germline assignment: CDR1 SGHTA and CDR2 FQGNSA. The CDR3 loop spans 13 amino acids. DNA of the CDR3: TGTGCCAGCAGCCCGCCGATGTACAATGAGCAGTACTTC. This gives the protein CASSPPMYNEQYF.

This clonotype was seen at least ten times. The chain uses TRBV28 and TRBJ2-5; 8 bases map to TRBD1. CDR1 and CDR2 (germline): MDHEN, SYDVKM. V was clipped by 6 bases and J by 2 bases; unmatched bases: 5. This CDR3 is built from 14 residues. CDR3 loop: CASRRTGQQETQYF. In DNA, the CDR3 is TGTGCCAGCAGAAGGACAGGGCAACAAGAGACCCAGTACTTC.

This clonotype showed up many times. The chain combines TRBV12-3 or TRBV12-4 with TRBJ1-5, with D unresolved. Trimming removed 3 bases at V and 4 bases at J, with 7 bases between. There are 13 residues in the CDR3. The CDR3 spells CASSFSVNQPQHF. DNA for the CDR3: TGTGCCAGCAGTTTTTCGGTAAATCAGCCCCAGCATTTT.

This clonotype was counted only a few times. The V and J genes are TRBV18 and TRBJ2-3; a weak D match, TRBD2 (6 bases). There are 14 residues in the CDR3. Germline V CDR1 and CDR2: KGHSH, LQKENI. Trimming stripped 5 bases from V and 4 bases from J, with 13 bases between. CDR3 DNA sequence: TGTGCCAGCTCAGTAGCGGTTAGCGCAGATACGCAGTATTTT. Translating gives CASSVAVSADTQYF.

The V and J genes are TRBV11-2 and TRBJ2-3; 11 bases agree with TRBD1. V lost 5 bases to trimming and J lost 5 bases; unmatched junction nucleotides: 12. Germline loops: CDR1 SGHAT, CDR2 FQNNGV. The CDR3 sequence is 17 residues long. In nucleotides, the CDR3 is TGTGCCAGCAGCCAAAGAGTAGGACAGGGGGCCGAAGATACGCAGTATTTT. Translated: CASSQRVGQGAEDTQYF.

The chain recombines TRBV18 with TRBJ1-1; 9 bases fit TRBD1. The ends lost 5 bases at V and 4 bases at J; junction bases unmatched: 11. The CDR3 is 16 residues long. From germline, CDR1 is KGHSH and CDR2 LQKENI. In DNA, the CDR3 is TGTGCCAGCTCATTCGGGACAGGGTTTACGGGCACTGAAGCTTTCTTT. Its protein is CASSFGTGFTGTEAFF.

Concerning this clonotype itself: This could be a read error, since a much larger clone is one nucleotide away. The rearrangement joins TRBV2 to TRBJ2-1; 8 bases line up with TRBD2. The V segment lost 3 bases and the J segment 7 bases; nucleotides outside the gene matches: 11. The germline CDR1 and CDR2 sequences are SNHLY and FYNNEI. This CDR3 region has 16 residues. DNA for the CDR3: TGTGCCAGCAGTGATATGTTGCGGGGGGTGGCGAATGAGCAGTTCTTC. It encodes CASSDMLRGVANEQFF. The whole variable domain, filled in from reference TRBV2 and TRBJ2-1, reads EPEVTQTPSHQVTQMGQEVILRCVPISNHLYFYWYRQILGQKVEFLVSFYNNEISEKSEIFDDQFSVERPDGSNFTLKIRSTKLEDSAMYFCASSDMLRGVANEQFFGPGTRLTVL.

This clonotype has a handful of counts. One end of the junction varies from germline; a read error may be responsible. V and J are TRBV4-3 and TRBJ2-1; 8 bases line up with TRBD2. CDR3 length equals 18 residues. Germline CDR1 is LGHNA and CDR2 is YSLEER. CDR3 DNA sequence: TGCGTCAGCAGCCAAGCGTCGCGGGGGGCCGGCTCCTACAATGAGCAGTTCTTC. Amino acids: CVSSQASRGAGSYNEQFF.

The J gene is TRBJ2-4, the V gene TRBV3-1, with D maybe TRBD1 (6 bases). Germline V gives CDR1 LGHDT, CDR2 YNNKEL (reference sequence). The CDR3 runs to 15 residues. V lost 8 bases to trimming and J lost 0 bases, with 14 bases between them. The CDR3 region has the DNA TGTGCCAGCCGTCACAGGGCTTCAGCCAAAAACATTCAGTACTTC. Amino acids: CASRHRASAKNIQYF.

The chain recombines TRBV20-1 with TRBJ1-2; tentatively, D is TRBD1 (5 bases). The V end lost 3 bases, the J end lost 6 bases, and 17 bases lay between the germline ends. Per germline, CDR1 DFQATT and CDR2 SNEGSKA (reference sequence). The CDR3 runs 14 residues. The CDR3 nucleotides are TGCAGTGCTAGGGGGCAGGGTAATCGGAATGGCTACACCTTC. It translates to CSARGQGNRNGYTF.